The 32 T cell receptor beta chains reported below all come from one sample, sequenced in a study of T cell responses to AZD1222 COVID-19 vaccine. Only in-frame clones appear in the TCRdb table, and some are missing; sequencing was by immunoSEQ multiplex PCR. The sample shows about 83,000 clones, 80% to 90% of them seen only once. Source: peripheral blood, taken on day 0 of AZD1222 vaccination. Receptors originate from an adult in good health.

V is TRBV5-4 and J is TRBJ2-1, with D uncertain. The germline V and J ends were trimmed by 1 base and 5 bases, with 7 bases remaining between them. This CDR3 has 13 residues. Per germline, CDR1 SGHNT and CDR2 YYREEE (reference sequence). The CDR3 coding sequence is TGTGCCAGCAGCTTGTGGGGTCACAATGAGCAGTTCTTC. It translates to CASSLWGHNEQFF.

The V and J genes are TRBV27 and TRBJ2-5; either TRBD1 or TRBD2 may fit D (5 bases each). With 6 bases removed from V and 3 bases from J, the gap between germline ends came to 23 bases. The CDR3 spans 17 residues. Germline V gene sequence: CDR1 MNHEY, CDR2 SMNVEV (reference sequence). CDR3 DNA: TGTGCCAGCAGCAAGGGACGACCTTTCGAGGTTGAAGAGACCCAGTACTTC. Its translation: CASSKGRPFEVEETQYF.

V gene TRBV29-1 combines with J gene TRBJ1-2; D unresolved. This CDR3 has 14 amino acids. V lost 4 bases, J lost 2 bases, and 14 bases lay in between. CDR1 and CDR2 from the germline V gene are SQVTM and ANQGSEA. CDR3 residues: CSVVRQTGNYGYTF. The CDR3 nucleotides read TGCAGCGTTGTTCGACAAACGGGCAACTATGGCTACACCTTC.

This chain uses TRBV19 with TRBJ2-3, with D maybe TRBD2 (5 bases). V lost 7 bases to trimming and J lost 2 bases, with 19 bases between them. The CDR3 totals 16 residues. CDR1 is LNHDA and CDR2 is SQIVND in the germline V gene (reference sequence). The CDR3 protein is CASIDRDGGSTDTQYF. CDR3 sequence (DNA): TGTGCCAGTATCGACCGGGATGGTGGGTCCACAGATACGCAGTATTTT.

The chain joins TRBV10-1 to TRBJ2-5, with D tentatively TRBD1 or TRBD2 (5 bases each). Germline CDR1 and CDR2: WNHNN and SYGVQD (reference sequence). The CDR3 covers 14 residues. The V end was cut by 6 bases, the J end by 1 base, with 12 bases between. The CDR3 DNA reads TGCGCCAGCAGCCCCGGGGCAGTCCAAGAGACCCAGTACTTC. It yields the protein CASSPGAVQETQYF.

The chain links TRBV6-4 to TRBJ1-2; possible D gene TRBD1, 5 bases. Between the trimmed V and J ends, which lost 5 bases and 3 bases, there was a span of 13 bases. Per germline, CDR1 MRHNA and CDR2 SNTAGT. The CDR3 is 14 residues long. The CDR3 protein is CASSPSGRDYGYTF. The CDR3 bases are TGTGCCAGCAGTCCGTCAGGGAGAGACTATGGCTACACCTTC.

The V call is TRBV7-2, the J call TRBJ1-2; D is uncertain. Trimming took 1 base from V and 4 from J, leaving 10 bases between them. The CDR3 has 14 amino acids. The V gene's germline CDR1 is SGHTA and CDR2 FQGNSA. CDR3 in DNA: TGTGCCAGCAGCTTAGGTGGGGTCGGCTATGGCTACACCTTC. The encoded protein is CASSLGGVGYGYTF.

The chain employs TRBV6-5 and TRBJ2-2; D ambiguous. Trimming pared 6 bases from V and 4 bases from J, leaving 9 bases between. Germline V lookup: CDR1 MNHEY, CDR2 SVGAGI. The CDR3 runs to 13 residues. This chain's CDR3 is CASSIDSTGELFF. The CDR3 region has the DNA TGTGCCAGCAGCATCGATTCCACCGGGGAGCTGTTTTTT.

The table lists this clone with a few counts. The V and J genes are TRBV29-1 and TRBJ1-1, with unresolved D. The germline gives CDR1 SQVTM, CDR2 ANQGSEA. The CDR3 totals 12 residues. Trimming took off 4 bases at V and 2 bases at J, with 8 bases between the two ends. This CDR3 is CSVVPGNTEAFF. The DNA for the CDR3 is TGCAGCGTTGTCCCGGGTAACACTGAAGCTTTCTTT.

The chain links TRBV7-2 to TRBJ2-5; TRBD2 is a possible D gene (5 bases). The V gene lost 3 bases and the J gene lost 1 base, with 12 bases spanning the gap. This CDR3 comprises 15 residues. Per the germline V gene, CDR1 is SGHTA and CDR2 is FQGNSA. CDR3 residues: CASSFISAFQETQYF. DNA for the CDR3: TGTGCCAGCAGCTTCATTAGCGCCTTCCAAGAGACCCAGTACTTC.

The chain is built from TRBV7-2 and TRBJ2-4; 13 bases match TRBD2. CDR1 and CDR2 from the germline V gene are SGHTA and FQGNSA. There are 17 residues in the CDR3. With V trimmed by 3 bases and J by 7 bases, 9 bases remained unmatched. CDR3 region: CASSLKPGLAGRNIQYF. CDR3 DNA: TGTGCCAGCAGCTTGAAACCGGGACTAGCGGGACGGAACATTCAGTACTTC. Complete variable domain (other parts from reference TRBV7-2 and TRBJ2-4): GAGVSQSPSNKVTEKGKDVELRCDPISGHTALYWYRQSLGQGLEFLIYFQGNSAPDKSGLPSDRFSAERTGGSVSTLTIQRTQQEDSAVYLCASSLKPGLAGRNIQYFGAGTRLSVL.

The chain couples TRBV19 to TRBJ2-5; no firm D call. Trimming removed 1 base at V and 0 bases at J, with 9 bases between. Germline values: CDR1 LNHDA, CDR2 SQIVND (reference sequence). The CDR3 length is 15 residues. Here the CDR3 DNA reads TGTGCCAGTAGTATAGCCCCAGGATACCAAGAGACCCAGTACTTC. This encodes CASSIAPGYQETQYF.

This chain connects TRBV4-3 to TRBJ2-5; a weak D match, TRBD1 (6 bases). The CDR3 contains 14 residues. CDR1 and CDR2 from the germline V gene are LGHNA and YSLEER. The ends were cut back, 4 bases at V and 1 base at J, with 10 bases in the middle. The CDR3: CASSLQTGQETQYF. The CDR3 coding sequence is TGCGCCAGCAGCCTCCAGACAGGCCAAGAGACCCAGTACTTC.

This chain joins TRBV7-2 and TRBJ2-3, with D perhaps TRBD2 (6 bases). This CDR3 region has 14 residues. The germline V and J ends were trimmed by 5 bases and 5 bases, with 14 bases remaining between them. Germline CDR1 is SGHTA and CDR2 is FQGNSA. The CDR3 protein is CASSPAGWGDTQYF. CDR3 sequence (DNA): TGTGCCAGCAGCCCCGCGGGGTGGGGAGATACGCAGTATTTT.

The chain links TRBV28 to TRBJ2-7, with 9 bases matching TRBD1. The J segment lost 4 bases and the V segment lost 9 bases, leaving 13 bases of the junction unmatched. This CDR3 has 15 amino acids. Germline loops: CDR1 MDHEN, CDR2 SYDVKM. The CDR3 region has the DNA TGTGCCAGGACCGGGACAGGGAATATACCGTACGAGCAGTACTTC. Amino acids: CARTGTGNIPYEQYF.

V gene TRBV11-2 combines with J gene TRBJ1-3, with TRBD1 identical over 10 bases. Losses at the gene ends were 4 bases for V and 4 bases for J; bases not matched to a gene: 4. Per germline, CDR1 SGHAT and CDR2 FQNNGV. CDR3 length equals 15 residues. CDR3 bases: TGTGCCAGCAGCTGGGACAGGGGCGAGGGAAACACCATATATTTT. Translating it yields CASSWDRGEGNTIYF. The full variable domain, rest sourced from reference TRBV11-2 and TRBJ1-3, is EAGVAQSPRYKIIEKRQSVAFWCNPISGHATLYWYQQILGQGPKLLIQFQNNGVVDDSQLPKDRFSAERLKGVDSTLKIQPAKLEDSAVYLCASSWDRGEGNTIYFGEGSWLTVV.

V gene TRBV19 combines with J gene TRBJ2-1, with D possibly being TRBD1 (6 bases). With 7 bases removed from V and 9 bases from J, the gap between germline ends came to 10 bases. The germline CDR1 and CDR2 sequences are LNHDA and SQIVND (reference sequence). This CDR3 has 11 amino acids. The CDR3 DNA reads as TGTGCCAGTAACCAGGGGAGTGAGCAGTTCTTC. It specifies CASNQGSEQFF.

In this sample, this clone turned up a few times. V is TRBV4-1 and J is TRBJ2-3; 8 bases align to TRBD2. The CDR3 has 16 amino acids. Germline CDR1 is MGHRA and CDR2 is YSYEKL. The trim removed 4 bases at V and 8 bases at J, leaving 14 bases unmatched. CDR3 nucleotides: TGCGCCAGCAGCCGGAAAACTAGCGGAGACGCCGCTACGCAGTATTTT. This codes for CASSRKTSGDAATQYF.

The rearrangement joins TRBV28 to TRBJ2-2; tentative D call: TRBD1 (6 bases). V was cut by 4 bases and J by 3 bases, with 15 bases left in between. In germline, CDR1 is MDHEN, CDR2 SYDVKM. CDR3 length equals 16 residues. DNA of the CDR3: TGTGCCAGCAGTTCGGCACAGGGTGGCGACACCGGGGAGCTGTTTTTT. Translating it yields CASSSAQGGDTGELFF.

V gene TRBV14 combines with J gene TRBJ2-7, with TRBD2 matching 8 bases. V was pared by 5 bases and J by 5 bases, with 5 bases of the junction left unmatched. The CDR3 sequence is 13 residues long. CDR1 and CDR2 (germline): SGHDN, FVKESK. The CDR3 region has the DNA TGTGCCAGCAGCGGGCTAGCGGGCGACGAGCAGTACTTC. Its translation is CASSGLAGDEQYF.

V usage is TRBV19 and J usage is TRBJ2-1; no firm D call. Germline V gene data show CDR1 as LNHDA and CDR2 as SQIVND (reference sequence). V dropped 0 bases and J dropped 3 bases, with 3 bases sitting between them. The CDR3 has 13 residues. Here the CDR3 reads CASSIEGYNEQFF. CDR3 nucleotide sequence: TGTGCCAGTAGTATAGAAGGCTACAATGAGCAGTTCTTC.

This chain connects TRBV7-6 to TRBJ2-1; D gene uncertain. There are 16 residues in the CDR3. The ends were cut back, 5 bases at V and 0 bases at J, with 14 bases in the middle. The germline gives CDR1 SGHVS, CDR2 FNYEAQ. CDR3 bases: TGTGCCAGCAGCCCCTTAGGGCAGCCCTCCTACAATGAGCAGTTCTTC. Its protein is CASSPLGQPSYNEQFF.

This sequence joins TRBV7-6 and TRBJ2-7; TRBD1 agrees at 10 bases. The CDR3 is made up of 16 amino acids. Trimming took 3 bases from V and 4 from J; bases not matched to a gene: 9. Germline values: CDR1 SGHVS, CDR2 FNYEAQ. CDR3 sequence: CASSFGSPGQGYEQYF. The CDR3 bases are TGTGCCAGCAGCTTCGGATCCCCGGGACAGGGGTACGAGCAGTACTTC.

The chain combines TRBV5-4 with TRBJ1-2; D gene ambiguous. The length of the CDR3 is 14 residues. The V gene lost 0 bases and the J gene lost 7 bases, with 13 bases spanning the gap. Germline CDR1 reads SGHNT; CDR2 reads YYREEE (reference sequence). The CDR3 nucleotides read TGTGCCAGCAGCTTGGCTGCGGGGTTGGGTGGCTACACCTTC. The encoded protein is CASSLAAGLGGYTF. The whole variable domain, filled in from reference TRBV5-4 and TRBJ1-2, reads ETGVTQSPTHLIKTRGQQVTLRCSSQSGHNTVSWYQQALGQGPQFIFQYYREEENGRGNFPPRFSGLQFPNYSSELNVNALELDDSALYLCASSLAAGLGGYTFGSGTRLTVV.

The chain is built from TRBV4-1 and TRBJ2-7, with D possibly matching TRBD2 (6 bases). The CDR3 sequence is 15 residues long. V gave up 0 bases and J gave up 0 bases, with 9 bases separating them. Germline V CDR1 and CDR2: MGHRA, YSYEKL. The CDR3 DNA reads as TGCGCCAGCAGCCAAGACGGCGGGGACTCCTACGAGCAGTACTTC. This gives the protein CASSQDGGDSYEQYF.

The chain links TRBV4-2 to TRBJ2-7; TRBD2 matches at 7 bases. The CDR3 sequence is 15 residues long. The V and J ends lost 0 bases and 6 bases, in that order; junction bases with no gene match: 8. The germline V gene encodes CDR1 LGHNA and CDR2 YNFKEQ. The CDR3 DNA sequence: TGTGCCAGCAGCCAAGAGGAGGGAGGGCCGGGCGAGCAGTACTTC. Encoded protein: CASSQEEGGPGEQYF.

The chain is built from TRBV7-2 and TRBJ2-1, with 10 bases that match TRBD1. V gave up 5 bases and J gave up 10 bases; unmatched junction bases: 17. This CDR3 has 17 amino acids. The V gene's germline CDR1 is SGHTA and CDR2 FQGNSA. The CDR3 loop is CASSEDPGTGVRGEQFF. Written as DNA, the CDR3 is TGTGCCAGCAGCGAAGACCCGGGGACAGGGGTGAGGGGGGAGCAGTTCTTC. The variable domain in full, with the rest retrieved from reference TRBV7-2 and TRBJ2-1, is GAGVSQSPSNKVTEKGKDVELRCDPISGHTALYWYRQSLGQGLEFLIYFQGNSAPDKSGLPSDRFSAERTGGSVSTLTIQRTQQEDSAVYLCASSEDPGTGVRGEQFFGPGTRLTVL.

CDR3 nucleotide sequence: TGTGCCAGCATCCCCCATAGGGGGACTAGCGGGATGGTTGAGCAGTTCTTC. It is translated as CASIPHRGTSGMVEQFF. The chain carries TRBV27 and TRBJ2-1, with 13 bases lining up with TRBD2. V shed 7 bases and J 9 bases; nucleotides not matched to a gene: 15. The CDR3 contains 17 residues. Germline-derived CDR1 and CDR2 are MNHEY and SMNVEV (reference sequence).

The chain links TRBV5-6 to TRBJ2-7; D not certain. This CDR3 comprises 12 residues. V was trimmed by 1 base and J by 6 bases, leaving 8 bases between them. Germline loops: CDR1 SGHDT, CDR2 YYEEEE. The CDR3 spells CASSLLLFEQYF. DNA for the CDR3: TGTGCCAGCAGCTTGTTACTATTCGAGCAGTACTTC.

The chain combines TRBV9 with TRBJ1-5, with TRBD1 identical over 7 bases. The V gene end was trimmed by 3 bases and the J gene end by 7 bases; junction bases not matched to a gene: 13. This CDR3 has 16 residues. Germline CDR1 is SGDLS and CDR2 is YYNGEE. The CDR3 spells CASSAAGTATGQPQHF. The CDR3 DNA follows: TGTGCCAGCAGCGCAGCCGGGACAGCAACGGGGCAGCCCCAGCATTTT.

The V gene is TRBV19, the J gene TRBJ2-1; 8 bases fit TRBD2. In germline, CDR1 is LNHDA, CDR2 SQIVND (reference sequence). The CDR3 covers 17 residues. The J segment lost 0 bases and the V segment lost 0 bases, leaving 4 bases of the junction unmatched. The CDR3 DNA sequence: TGTGCCAGTAGTATAGACCCACTAGCGGCCTCCTACAATGAGCAGTTCTTC. Translating it yields CASSIDPLAASYNEQFF.

This clone has just one count. The genes are TRBV7-9 and TRBJ1-6; possible D gene TRBD1, 6 bases. The CDR3 totals 15 residues. From germline, CDR1 is SEHNR and CDR2 FQNEAQ (reference sequence). The V gene lost 5 bases and the J gene lost 5 bases, with 13 bases spanning the gap. The CDR3 spells CASSMGTPDNSPLHF. In DNA, the CDR3 is TGTGCCAGCAGCATGGGGACACCCGATAATTCACCCCTCCACTTT.